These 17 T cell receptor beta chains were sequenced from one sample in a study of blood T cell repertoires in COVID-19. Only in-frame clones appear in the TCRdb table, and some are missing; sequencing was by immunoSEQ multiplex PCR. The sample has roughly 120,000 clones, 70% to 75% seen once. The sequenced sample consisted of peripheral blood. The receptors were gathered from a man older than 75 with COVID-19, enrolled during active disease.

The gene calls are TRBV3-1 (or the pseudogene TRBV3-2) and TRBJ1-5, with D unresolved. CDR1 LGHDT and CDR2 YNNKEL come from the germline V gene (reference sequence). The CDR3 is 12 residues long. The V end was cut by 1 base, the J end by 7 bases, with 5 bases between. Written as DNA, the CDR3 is TGTGCCAGCAGCCAAGGGGAGCAGCCCCAGCATTTT. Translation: CASSQGEQPQHF.

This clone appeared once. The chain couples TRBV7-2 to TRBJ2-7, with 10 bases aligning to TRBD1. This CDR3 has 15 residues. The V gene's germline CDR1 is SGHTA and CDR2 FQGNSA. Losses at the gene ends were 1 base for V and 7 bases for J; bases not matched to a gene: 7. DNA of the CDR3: TGTGCCAGCAGCTTAGGGGACAGGGGAATGGGGGAGCAGTACTTC. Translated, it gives CASSLGDRGMGEQYF.

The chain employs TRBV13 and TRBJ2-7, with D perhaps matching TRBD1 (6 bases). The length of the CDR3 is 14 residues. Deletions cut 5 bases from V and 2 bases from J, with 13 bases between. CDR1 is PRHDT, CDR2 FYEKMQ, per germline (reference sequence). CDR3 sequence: CASSLPTGAYEQYF. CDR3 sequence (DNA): TGTGCCAGCAGCCTCCCGACAGGAGCCTACGAGCAGTACTTC.

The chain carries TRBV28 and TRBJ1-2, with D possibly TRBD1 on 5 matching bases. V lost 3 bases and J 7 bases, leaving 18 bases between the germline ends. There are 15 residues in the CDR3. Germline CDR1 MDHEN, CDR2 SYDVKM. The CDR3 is CASSFVAEGFGGYTF. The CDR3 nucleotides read TGTGCCAGCAGTTTTGTGGCGGAGGGGTTCGGTGGCTACACCTTC.

CDR3 nucleotide sequence: TGTGCCAGCTCAGTGGCGGGAGCGGGAGCAGATACGCAGTATTTT. Protein sequence: CASSVAGAGADTQYF. The chain has TRBV18 and TRBJ2-3; 8 bases agree with TRBD2. J gave up 4 bases and V 5 bases, and 8 bases lay outside the gene matches. This CDR3 has 15 residues. The germline gives CDR1 KGHSH, CDR2 LQKENI.

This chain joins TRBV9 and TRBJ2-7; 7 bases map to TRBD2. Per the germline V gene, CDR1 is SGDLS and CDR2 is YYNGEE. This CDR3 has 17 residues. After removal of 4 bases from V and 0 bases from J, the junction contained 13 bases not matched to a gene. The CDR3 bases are TGTGCCAGCAGCCCCGTGCCCGCGGGAGCGGGCTCCTACGAGCAGTACTTC. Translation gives CASSPVPAGAGSYEQYF. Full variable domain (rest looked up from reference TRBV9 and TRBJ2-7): DSGVTQTPKHLITATGQRVTLRCSPRSGDLSVYWYQQSLDQGLQFLIQYYNGEERAKGNILERFSAQQFPDLHSELNLSSLELGDSALYFCASSPVPAGAGSYEQYFGPGTRLTVT.

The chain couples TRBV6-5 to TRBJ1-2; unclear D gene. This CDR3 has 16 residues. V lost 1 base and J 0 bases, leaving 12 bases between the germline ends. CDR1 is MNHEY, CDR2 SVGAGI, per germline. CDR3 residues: CASSYFSTGTNYGYTF. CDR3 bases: TGTGCCAGCAGTTACTTCTCGACGGGAACTAACTATGGCTACACCTTC.

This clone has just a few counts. Here the CDR3 reads CASSGDRGHGYTF. Here the CDR3 DNA reads TGTGCCAGCAGCGGGGACAGGGGGCATGGCTACACCTTC. The genes are TRBV5-6 and TRBJ1-2, with 12 bases fitting TRBD1. Germline V gene lookup returns CDR1 SGHDT and CDR2 YYEEEE. The CDR3 has 13 amino acids. V was pared by 4 bases and J by 6 bases, with 1 base of the junction left unmatched. Looking up the rest from reference TRBV5-6 and TRBJ1-2 gives the full variable domain: DAGVTQSPTHLIKTRGQQVTLRCSPKSGHDTVSWYQQALGQGPQFIFQYYEEEERQRGNFPDRFSGHQFPNYSSELNVNALLLGDSALYLCASSGDRGHGYTFGSGTRLTVV.

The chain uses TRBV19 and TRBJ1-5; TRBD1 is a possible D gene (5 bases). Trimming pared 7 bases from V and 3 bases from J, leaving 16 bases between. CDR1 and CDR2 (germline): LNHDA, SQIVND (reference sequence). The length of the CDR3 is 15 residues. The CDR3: CASTQSRQPNQPQHF. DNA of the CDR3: TGTGCCAGTACCCAGAGTCGACAGCCCAATCAGCCCCAGCATTTT.

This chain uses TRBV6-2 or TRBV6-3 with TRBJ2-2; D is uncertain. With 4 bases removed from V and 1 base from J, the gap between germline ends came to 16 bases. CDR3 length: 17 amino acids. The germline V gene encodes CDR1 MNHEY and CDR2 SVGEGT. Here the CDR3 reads CASSFSLDKKNTGELFF. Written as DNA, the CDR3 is TGTGCCAGCAGTTTCTCCCTCGACAAAAAGAACACCGGGGAGCTGTTTTTT.

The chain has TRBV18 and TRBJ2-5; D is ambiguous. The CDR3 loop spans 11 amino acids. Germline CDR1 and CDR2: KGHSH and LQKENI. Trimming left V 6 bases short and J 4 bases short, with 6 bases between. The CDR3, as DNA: TGTGCCAGCTCCTCCCTAGAGACCCAGTACTTC. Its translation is CASSSLETQYF.

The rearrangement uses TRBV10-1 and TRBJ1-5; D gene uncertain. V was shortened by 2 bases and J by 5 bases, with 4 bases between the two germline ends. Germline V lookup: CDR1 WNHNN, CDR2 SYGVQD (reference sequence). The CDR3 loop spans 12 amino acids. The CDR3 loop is CASSETYQPQHF. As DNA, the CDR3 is TGCGCCAGCAGTGAGACTTATCAGCCCCAGCATTTT.

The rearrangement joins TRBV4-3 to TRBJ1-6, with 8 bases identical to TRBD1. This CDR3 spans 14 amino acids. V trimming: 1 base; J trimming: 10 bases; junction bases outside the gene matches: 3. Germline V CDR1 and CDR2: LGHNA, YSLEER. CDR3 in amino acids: CASSQGTGNSPLHF. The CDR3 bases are TGCGCCAGCAGCCAAGGGACAGGGAACTCACCCCTCCACTTT.

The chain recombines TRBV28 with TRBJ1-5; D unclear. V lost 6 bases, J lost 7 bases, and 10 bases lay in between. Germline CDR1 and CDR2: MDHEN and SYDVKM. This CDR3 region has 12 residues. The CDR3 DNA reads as TGTGCCAGCAGGGAATTCGGGCAGCCCCAGCATTTT. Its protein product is CASREFGQPQHF.

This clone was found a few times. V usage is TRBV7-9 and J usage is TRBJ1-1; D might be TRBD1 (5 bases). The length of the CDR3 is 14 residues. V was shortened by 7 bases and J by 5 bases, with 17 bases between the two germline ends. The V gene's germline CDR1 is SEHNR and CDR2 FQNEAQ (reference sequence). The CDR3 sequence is CASILDRGGTEAFF. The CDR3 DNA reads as TGTGCCAGCATCCTGGACCGCGGGGGAACTGAAGCTTTCTTT. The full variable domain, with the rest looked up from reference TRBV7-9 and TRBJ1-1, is DTGVSQNPRHKITKRGQNVTFRCDPISEHNRLYWYRQTLGQGPEFLTYFQNEAQLEKSRLLSDRFSAERPKGSFSTLEIQRTEQGDSAMYLCASILDRGGTEAFFGQGTRLTVV.

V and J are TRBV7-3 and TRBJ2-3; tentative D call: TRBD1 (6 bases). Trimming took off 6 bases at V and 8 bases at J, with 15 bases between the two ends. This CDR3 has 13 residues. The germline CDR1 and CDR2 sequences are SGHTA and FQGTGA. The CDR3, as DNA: TGTGCCAGCAGTCCGACAGGTCCGGGTACGCAGTATTTT. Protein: CASSPTGPGTQYF.

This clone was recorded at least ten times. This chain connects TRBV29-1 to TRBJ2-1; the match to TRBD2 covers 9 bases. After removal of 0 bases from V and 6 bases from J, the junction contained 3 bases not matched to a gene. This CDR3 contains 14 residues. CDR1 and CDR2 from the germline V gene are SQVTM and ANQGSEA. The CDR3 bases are TGCAGCGTTGAAGATCAAGCGGGAGGCAATGAGCAGTTCTTC. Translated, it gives CSVEDQAGGNEQFF.